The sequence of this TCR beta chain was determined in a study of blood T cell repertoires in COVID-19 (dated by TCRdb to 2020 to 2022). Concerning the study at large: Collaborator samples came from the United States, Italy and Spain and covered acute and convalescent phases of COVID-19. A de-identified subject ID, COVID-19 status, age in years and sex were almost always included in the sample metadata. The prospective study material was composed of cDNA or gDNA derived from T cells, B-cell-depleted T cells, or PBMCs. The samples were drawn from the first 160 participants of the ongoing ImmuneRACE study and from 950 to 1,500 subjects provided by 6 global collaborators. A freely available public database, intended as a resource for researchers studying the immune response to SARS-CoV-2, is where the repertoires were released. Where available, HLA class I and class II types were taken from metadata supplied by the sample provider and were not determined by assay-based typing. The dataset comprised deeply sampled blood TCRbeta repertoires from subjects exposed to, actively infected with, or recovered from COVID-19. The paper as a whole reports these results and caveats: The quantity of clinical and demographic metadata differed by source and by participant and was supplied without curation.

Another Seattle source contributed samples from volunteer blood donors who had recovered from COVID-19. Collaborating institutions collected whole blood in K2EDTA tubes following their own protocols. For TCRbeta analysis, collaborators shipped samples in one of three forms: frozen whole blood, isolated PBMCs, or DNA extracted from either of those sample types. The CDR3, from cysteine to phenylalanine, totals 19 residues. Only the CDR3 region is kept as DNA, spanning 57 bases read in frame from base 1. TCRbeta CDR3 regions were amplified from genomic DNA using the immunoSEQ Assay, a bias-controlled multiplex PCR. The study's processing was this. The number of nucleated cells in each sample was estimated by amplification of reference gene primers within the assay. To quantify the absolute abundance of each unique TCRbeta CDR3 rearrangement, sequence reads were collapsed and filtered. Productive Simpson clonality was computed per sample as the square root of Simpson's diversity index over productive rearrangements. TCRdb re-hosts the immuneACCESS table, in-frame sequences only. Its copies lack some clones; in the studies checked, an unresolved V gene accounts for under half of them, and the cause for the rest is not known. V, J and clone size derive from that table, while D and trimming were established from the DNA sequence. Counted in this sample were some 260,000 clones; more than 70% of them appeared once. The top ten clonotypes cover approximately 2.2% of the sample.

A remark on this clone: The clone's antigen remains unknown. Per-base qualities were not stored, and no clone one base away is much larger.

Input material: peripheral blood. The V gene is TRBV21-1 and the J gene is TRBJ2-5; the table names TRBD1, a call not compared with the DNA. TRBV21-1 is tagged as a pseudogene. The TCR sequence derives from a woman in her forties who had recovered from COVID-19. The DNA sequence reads TGTGCCAGCAACCTTATCTTTAAAAGGGCAGGGGATTTCGAGGAGACCCAGTACTTC. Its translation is CASNLIFKRAGDFEETQYF.